These 16 T cell receptor beta chains came from one sample sequenced in a study of blood T cells in healthy people across ages. Together with a sample-barcoded 5' primer, a J-beta primer mix was included in a second PCR lasting about 7 to 12 cycles. TCRdb analysed the 5' RACE reads with MiXCR anew, one entry per CDR3 protein. The repertoire holds 450,000 to 650,000 distinct CDR3 sequences, with less than 25% as singletons. The same data also went into a second study, on T cells of mothers and their children.

The sequenced material came from blood. These receptor sequences come from a boy younger than 18 in good health.

This clonotype has just a few counts. CDR3 sequence (DNA): TGTGCCAGCAGCCCACTAGCGGGAGTCCGCTCCTACAATGAGCAGTTCTTC. Protein sequence: CASSPLAGVRSYNEQFF. The J gene is TRBJ2-1, the V gene TRBV7-3, with TRBD2 matching over 11 bases. Trimming took 5 bases from V and 0 from J; bases not matched to a gene: 6. Germline values: CDR1 SGHTA, CDR2 FQGTGA. CDR3 length equals 17 residues. Looking up the rest from reference TRBV7-3 and TRBJ2-1 gives the full variable domain: GAGVSQTPSNKVTEKGKYVELRCDPISGHTALYWYRQSLGQGPEFLIYFQGTGAADDSGLPNDRFFAVRPEGSVSTLKIQRTERGDSAVYLCASSPLAGVRSYNEQFFGPGTRLTVL.

This clonotype was picked up a small number of times. This chain uses TRBV5-1 with TRBJ2-1; 11 nucleotides line up with TRBD2. Germline V gene lookup returns CDR1 SGHRS and CDR2 YFSETQ. There are 17 residues in the CDR3. V shed 2 bases and J 7 bases; nucleotides not matched to a gene: 11. CDR3 amino acids: CASSFLVSGGAMNEQFF. In DNA form, the CDR3 reads TGCGCCAGCAGCTTCCTTGTTAGCGGGGGGGCTATGAATGAGCAGTTCTTC. The full variable domain, in which reference TRBV5-1 and TRBJ2-1 provide the parts outside the CDR3, is KAGVTQTPRYLIKTRGQQVTLSCSPISGHRSVSWYQQTPGQGLQFLFEYFSETQRNKGNFPGRFSGRQFSNSRSEMNVSTLELGDSALYLCASSFLVSGGAMNEQFFGPGTRLTVL.

To note about this clonotype: No conserved phenylalanine or tryptophan is present at the end of the CDR3, so a read error is the likely explanation. The chain combines TRBV20-1 with TRBJ2-1; 9 nucleotides agree with TRBD1. CDR1 is DFQATT, CDR2 SNEGSKA, per germline (reference sequence). The CDR3 is 14 residues long. Trimming at V came to 6 bases and at J to 3 bases, leaving 6 bases not matched to a gene. CDR3 coding DNA: TGCAGTGCAAACCGGGACAGGGACTACAATGAGCAGTTCCTC. Protein product: CSANRDRDYNEQFL.

Comment on this clonotype: The junction departs from germline at one end; a sequencing error may be responsible. The chain combines TRBV4-1 with TRBJ2-5; 10 bases line up with TRBD2. The J call is in doubt because the DNA end fits TRBJ2-1 better. Germline V gene lookup returns CDR1 MGHRA and CDR2 YSYEKL. The CDR3 loop spans 16 amino acids. CDR3 bases: TGCGTCAGCAGCCAAGCAGGGAAAGGGACTAGCGATGAGCAGTTCTTC. Translation gives CVSSQAGKGTSDEQFF.

This clonotype was picked up a small number of times. This chain links TRBV3-1 with TRBJ2-4; TRBD2 matches at 9 bases. The CDR3 is 14 residues long. The germline V gene has CDR1 LGHDT and CDR2 YNNKEL (reference sequence). V was pared by 4 bases and J by 7 bases, with 5 bases of the junction left unmatched. The CDR3: CASSPAGGTNIQYF. The CDR3 coding sequence is TGTGCCAGCAGCCCTGCGGGGGGGACGAACATTCAGTACTTC.

This clonotype showed up just a few times. The V gene is TRBV4-3, the J gene TRBJ1-6; D may be TRBD1 (5 bases). Trimming shortened V by 0 bases and J by 7 bases, and 13 bases separated the two germline ends. Per germline, CDR1 LGHNA and CDR2 YSLEER. The CDR3 is 16 amino acids. CDR3 loop: CASSQDVGHPNSPLHF. The CDR3 region has the DNA TGCGCCAGCAGCCAAGATGTTGGACATCCCAATTCACCCCTCCACTTT.

The table lists this clonotype with a few counts. The V and J genes are TRBV20-1 and TRBJ1-1; 8 bases agree with TRBD1. With V trimmed by 5 bases and J by 1 base, 6 bases remained unmatched. This CDR3 contains 14 residues. Germline lookup yields CDR1 DFQATT and CDR2 SNEGSKA (reference sequence). In DNA form, the CDR3 reads TGCAGTGCTCGCCGGGACAGGAAGAACACTGAAGCTTTCTTT. Translated: CSARRDRKNTEAFF.

The rearrangement joins TRBV11-2 to TRBJ1-4; 7 nucleotides match TRBD1. The trim removed 5 bases at V and 17 bases at J, leaving 11 bases unmatched. Germline assignment: CDR1 SGHAT and CDR2 FQNNGV. This CDR3 is built from 12 residues. The CDR3, as DNA: TGTGCCAGCAGCGATCGGGACAGAATACAATTTTTT. It codes for CASSDRDRIQFF.

This clonotype appeared a few times. The chain couples TRBV9 to TRBJ1-4, with a tentative D call TRBD1 (6 bases). The germline V gene has CDR1 SGDLS and CDR2 YYNGEE. The CDR3 is made up of 13 amino acids. The V gene lost 3 bases and the J gene lost 8 bases, with 11 bases spanning the gap. CDR3 sequence reads: CASSAIGGEKLFF. The CDR3 region has the DNA TGTGCCAGCAGCGCCATAGGGGGAGAAAAACTGTTTTTT.

The chain combines TRBV4-3 with TRBJ2-5, with D tentatively TRBD2 (6 bases). The end of the DNA aligns better with TRBJ2-1, so the J call may be wrong. The CDR3 extends over 15 amino acids. Germline V lookup: CDR1 LGHNA, CDR2 YSLEER. DNA of the CDR3: TGCGCCAGCAGCCAAGACGGACTACTATACAATGAGCAGTTCTTC. Amino acids: CASSQDGLLYNEQFF.

This chain links TRBV28 with TRBJ2-5, with 7 bases that match TRBD2. CDR3 length equals 14 residues. Per germline, CDR1 MDHEN and CDR2 SYDVKM. The J segment lost 5 bases and the V segment lost 2 bases, leaving 5 bases of the junction unmatched. The CDR3 is CASSLLWGGETQYF. DNA for the CDR3: TGTGCCAGCAGTTTACTTTGGGGGGGGGAGACCCAGTACTTC.

This clonotype has at least ten counts. The chain joins TRBV29-1 to TRBJ2-7, with no clear D. Germline assignment: CDR1 SQVTM and CDR2 ANQGSEA. The CDR3 sequence is 12 residues long. Between the trimmed V and J ends, which lost 2 bases and 0 bases, there was a span of 5 bases. This CDR3 reads CSVELRSYEQYF. As DNA, the CDR3 is TGCAGCGTTGAACTGCGCTCCTACGAGCAGTACTTC.

There are a few counts of this clonotype. V is TRBV7-9 and J is TRBJ1-2; D remains ambiguous. V lost 3 bases and J 8 bases, leaving 7 bases between the germline ends. The CDR3 extends over 11 amino acids. The germline gives CDR1 SEHNR, CDR2 FQNEAQ (reference sequence). CDR3 coding DNA: TGTGCCAGCAGCTTGATGGGGGGCTACACCTTC. Protein product: CASSLMGGYTF.

The chain combines TRBV5-6 with TRBJ1-1; a weak D match, TRBD1 (6 bases). Germline CDR1 and CDR2: SGHDT and YYEEEE. The V and J ends lost 0 bases and 5 bases respectively, with 11 bases between them. The CDR3 spans 14 residues. The CDR3 coding sequence is TGTGCCAGCAGCTTGGGGGGGCGTCGGACTGAAGCTTTCTTT. Residues: CASSLGGRRTEAFF.

This clonotype came up a few times. The genes are TRBV5-8 and TRBJ2-5; perhaps TRBD2 as D (5 bases). CDR3 length: 13 amino acids. The germline gives CDR1 SGHTS, CDR2 YDEGEE. V was shortened by 0 bases and J by 11 bases, with 14 bases between the two germline ends. The CDR3, as DNA: TGTGCCAGCAGCTTGGATAAGGGTTGGGAGCAGTACTTC. As protein: CASSLDKGWEQYF. Supplemented by reference TRBV5-8 and TRBJ2-5, the full variable domain reads EAGVTQSPTHLIKTRGQQATLRCSPISGHTSVYWYQQALGLGLQFLLWYDEGEERNRGNFPPRFSGRQFPNYSSELNVNALELEDSALYLCASSLDKGWEQYFGPGTRLLVL.

The chain is built from TRBV14 and TRBJ2-5; a possible D gene is TRBD2 (7 bases). V was shortened by 4 bases and J by 5 bases, with 11 bases between the two germline ends. Per the germline V gene, CDR1 is SGHDN and CDR2 is FVKESK. The CDR3 covers 13 residues. The DNA for the CDR3 is TGTGCCAGCAGCCCTTGGGGGGGCGAGACCCAGTACTTC. Its translation is CASSPWGGETQYF.